This entry concerns a single T cell receptor beta chain. Antigen specificity is unknown. Profiled with immunoSEQ multiplex PCR; TCRdb holds only in-frame clones, not every one. Of 2 million to 2.5 million clones detected, 90% to 96% appear once; the ten largest clones hold roughly 0.13%. This record comes from a study of shared clonotypes between healthy human individuals. Germline trimming cut 5 bases from V and 1 base from J; bases unmatched to any gene: 22. Germline-derived CDR1 and CDR2 are LGHNT and FRNRAP. This CDR3 region has 22 residues. The study's findings and limits: As a rule, naive subsets had a larger estimated richness than memory subsets.

The genes are TRBV12-5 and TRBJ2-2, with TRBD2 matching over 10 bases. This clonotype was obtained from a man aged 18 to 30 in good health. Sequencing was performed on naive CD4+ T cells sorted from blood. Specified subset: CD45RA+ positively selected. The CDR3 reads CASGQIRDSFPSSGGNTGELFF. CDR3 coding DNA: TGTGCTAGTGGTCAGATCAGGGATTCTTTCCCTTCTAGCGGGGGGAACACCGGGGAGCTGTTTTTT.